The 11 T cell receptor beta chains presented below share a single source sample, sequenced in a study of T cell repertoires in cytomegalovirus infection. TCRdb re-called the reads with MiXCR, one entry per CDR3 protein. The sample lists around 170,000 distinct CDR3 sequences, over 13% occurring once. The sequenced sample consisted of PBMCs. Every receptor here comes from a human donor in good health (CMV status not recorded). Some clones in this sample may be carry-over from other donors' samples.

In its sample, this clonotype was seen many times. The chain recombines TRBV6-6 with TRBJ2-4, with 12 bases lining up with TRBD2. Losses at the gene ends were 8 bases for V and 8 bases for J; bases not matched to a gene: 10. Germline lookup yields CDR1 MNHNY and CDR2 SVGAGI (reference sequence). The CDR3 extends over 15 amino acids. CDR3 sequence (DNA): TGTGCCAGCCAGACTAGCGGGAGAATACGGGACATTCAGTACTTC. It codes for CASQTSGRIRDIQYF.

In its sample, this clonotype was seen many times. The CDR3 loop is CASSWDRGSTEAFF. CDR3 DNA sequence: TGTGCCAGCAGCTGGGATAGGGGGAGCACTGAAGCTTTCTTT. The genes are TRBV7-6 and TRBJ1-1, with a possible D match to TRBD1 (6 bases). The CDR3 has 14 residues. Per the germline V gene, CDR1 is SGHVS and CDR2 is FNYEAQ. The V end was cut by 4 bases, the J end by 4 bases, with 13 bases between.

The rearrangement links TRBV12-3 or TRBV12-4 to TRBJ1-1; D remains ambiguous. V was clipped by 5 bases and J by 1 base, with 8 bases between them. The length of the CDR3 is 13 residues. Written as DNA, the CDR3 is TGTGCCAGCAGTGTTTCACCGAACACTGAAGCTTTCTTT. Residues: CASSVSPNTEAFF.

Comment on this clonotype: One base away lies a much larger clone, so this may be a sequencing read error. The chain employs TRBV7-2 and TRBJ2-3; D gene ambiguous. The CDR3 runs 14 residues. Trimming removed 1 base at V and 5 bases at J, with 10 bases between. Germline V gives CDR1 SGHTA, CDR2 FQGNSA. The DNA for the CDR3 is TGTGCCAGCAGCTTAGAAGTGGGCAGAGATACGCAGTATTTT. It encodes CASSLEVGRDTQYF.

This clonotype was recorded many times. The V call is TRBV6-1, the J call TRBJ1-1; weak D call: TRBD1 (5 bases). Trimming cost V 7 bases and J 1 base, with 13 bases left between them. This CDR3 has 14 residues. CDR1 and CDR2 (germline): MNHNS, SASEGT. Written as DNA, the CDR3 is TGTGCCAGCATTCGCCCTGGGGGGAACACTGAAGCTTTCTTT. It yields the protein CASIRPGGNTEAFF.

This clonotype was detected only a few times. CDR3 sequence (DNA): TGCAGTGCTAGTCAGGGGCCAGATCAGCCCCAGCATTTT. This gives the protein CSASQGPDQPQHF. J is TRBJ1-5 and V is TRBV20-1, with a tentative D call TRBD1 (6 bases). The germline gives CDR1 DFQATT, CDR2 SNEGSKA (reference sequence). This CDR3 has 13 residues. V was pared by 3 bases and J by 5 bases, with 11 bases between.

This clonotype showed up just a few times. This chain joins TRBV6-1 and TRBJ2-1, with 7 nucleotides matching TRBD2. CDR1 is MNHNS, CDR2 SASEGT, per germline. J lost 5 bases, V lost 5 bases, and 6 bases had no gene match. The CDR3 spans 14 residues. The CDR3 bases are TGTGCCAGCAGTTCCGGGACTACCAACAATGAGCAGTTCTTC. It is translated as CASSSGTTNNEQFF.

This clonotype appeared a few times. This chain connects TRBV18 to TRBJ2-7; 9 nucleotides agree with TRBD1. The CDR3 extends over 14 amino acids. CDR1 KGHSH and CDR2 LQKENI come from the germline V gene. Trimming at V came to 2 bases and at J to 7 bases, leaving 6 bases not matched to a gene. This chain's CDR3 is CASSPSNRGREQYF. The CDR3 nucleotides are TGTGCCAGCTCACCATCGAACAGGGGGCGGGAGCAGTACTTC.

The sample holds many counts of this clonotype. V is TRBV12-3 or TRBV12-4 and J is TRBJ1-2; TRBD1 agrees at 8 bases. Losses at the gene ends were 6 bases for V and 5 bases for J; bases not matched to a gene: 5. This CDR3 has 13 amino acids. The DNA for the CDR3 is TGTGCCAGCAGGGGGACAGGCCGATATGGCTACACCTTC. As protein: CASRGTGRYGYTF.

The rearrangement links TRBV28 to TRBJ1-5; D may be TRBD1 (6 bases). CDR1 and CDR2 (germline): MDHEN, SYDVKM. V lost 2 bases to trimming and J lost 7 bases, with 6 bases between them. CDR3 length equals 12 residues. The CDR3 reads CASSLQGQPQHF. CDR3 bases: TGTGCCAGCAGTTTACAGGGGCAGCCCCAGCATTTT.

The V and J genes are TRBV11-1 and TRBJ2-7; 7 nucleotides line up with TRBD1. The germline V gene has CDR1 SGHAT and CDR2 FQDESV (reference sequence). Trimming cost V 3 bases and J 0 bases; bases outside gene matches: 5. The CDR3 runs to 15 residues. CDR3 amino acids: CASSFARTGSYEQYF. The CDR3 bases are TGTGCCAGCAGCTTCGCCCGGACAGGCTCCTACGAGCAGTACTTC.